This T cell receptor beta chain was observed in a study of Tregs in tolerant kidney transplant recipients. Study conclusions and caveats: The small number of patients limits these findings pending further validation. Activated donor B cell expansion appeared to reveal the most relevant donor-specific TCRbeta repertoire. This study did not directly address biological reproducibility.

Here immunoSEQ multiplex PCR was the method, and the copy in TCRdb shows in-frame clones only, minus some. The table includes under 100,000 clones, just over 90% detected once. Between the trimmed V and J ends, which lost 3 bases and 10 bases, there was a span of 19 bases. The CDR3 loop spans 15 amino acids. Germline assignment: CDR1 SGHNT and CDR2 YENEEA. About this clone: What it binds is unknown.

Unstimulated regulatory T cells (CD4+CD25+CD127-), CD4+CD25- non-regulatory cells, CD4 and CD8 cells were FACS-sorted from thawed PBMCs. The sequenced sample consisted of CD8+ T cells from blood. This chain uses TRBV11-3 with TRBJ2-1; possible D gene TRBD1, 6 bases. The receptor's source is a human donor in good health. Here the CDR3 DNA reads TGTGCCAGCAGCTTCTGGGCAGGGACACAGGAAGAGCAGTTCTTC. Translated: CASSFWAGTQEEQFF.